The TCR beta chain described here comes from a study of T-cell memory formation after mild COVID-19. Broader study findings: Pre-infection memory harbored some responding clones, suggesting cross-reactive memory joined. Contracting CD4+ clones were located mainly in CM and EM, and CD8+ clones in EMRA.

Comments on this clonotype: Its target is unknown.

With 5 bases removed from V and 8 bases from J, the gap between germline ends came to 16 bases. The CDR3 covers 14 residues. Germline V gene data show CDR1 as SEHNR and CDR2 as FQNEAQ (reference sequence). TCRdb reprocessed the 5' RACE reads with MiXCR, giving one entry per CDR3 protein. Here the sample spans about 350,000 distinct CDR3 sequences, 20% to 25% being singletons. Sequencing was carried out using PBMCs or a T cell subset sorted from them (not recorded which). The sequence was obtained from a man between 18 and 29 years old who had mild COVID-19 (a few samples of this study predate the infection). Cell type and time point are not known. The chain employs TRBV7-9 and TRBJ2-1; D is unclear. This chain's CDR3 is CASSPGMRYDEQFF. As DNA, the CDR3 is TGTGCCAGCAGCCCGGGCATGAGGTACGATGAGCAGTTCTTC.